Given below is one TCR beta chain in context. Germline V CDR1 and CDR2: MNHEY, SVGAGI. The CDR3 is 14 amino acids. Trimming shortened V by 10 bases and J by 3 bases, and 18 bases separated the two germline ends. The record originates from a study of blood T cell repertoires in COVID-19. Study-wide context: Whether acute or convalescent, the COVID-19 samples came from the United States, Italy and Spain. PBMCs, B-cell-depleted T cells, or T cells provided the cDNA or gDNA that made up the material.

Per the original data handling: From reference gene primer amplification, estimates of nucleated cell counts were derived. Sequencing used immunoSEQ multiplex PCR; TCRdb keeps in-frame clones, though not all of them. V and J calls and clone size are copied from that table; D and trimming were computed from the DNA. The sample includes around 120,000 clones, approximately 87% of them seen just once. The sample consisted of peripheral blood. The rearrangement links TRBV6-5 to TRBJ1-1; no definite D call. This clonotype was obtained from a woman between 70 and 85 years old with acute or convalescent COVID-19. CDR3 region: CATTLRLKDTEAFF. The CDR3 nucleotides are TGTGCCACGACTCTCCGGTTAAAAGACACTGAAGCTTTCTTT.